This T cell receptor (beta chain) is from a study of cytomegalovirus exposure and HLA in healthy donors. Study outcomes and limitations: Later genetic work tied a missense DCLRE1C variant to beta-chain V and J trimming. Rarity characterized most TCR sequences, yet some public TCRs appeared in many donors. A later analysis showed HLA-associated TCR beta chains outstripping equally common others in clonal expansion. Analysis performed later found more than 15,000 TCR beta sequences associated with HLA alleles at 0.05 false discovery rate.

The PCR used 60 Vbeta and 13 Jbeta primers. The data were produced by immunoSEQ multiplex PCR, yet TCRdb's version contains in-frame clones alone and is incomplete. The table records approximately 160,000 clones, around four fifths of them present only once. About this clone itself: The antigen remains unidentified.

The CDR3 is 15 residues long. Trimming removed 4 bases from V and 5 bases from J, with 17 bases in between. The V gene's germline CDR1 is LGHNA and CDR2 YSLEER. The chain has TRBV4-3 and TRBJ1-1; D not resolved. Sequenced sample: PBMCs. This clonotype originated in a woman aged 45 to 65 in good health and CMV-seropositive. The CDR3, as DNA: TGCGCCAGCAGCCCTCGGCTGCTAGGAAAGACTGAAGCTTTCTTT. Amino acids: CASSPRLLGKTEAFF.